The present T cell receptor beta chain was sequenced within a study of control samples from healthy donors and cancer patients. TCRdb keeps only in-frame clones here, not all; method: immunoSEQ multiplex PCR. The data show roughly 52,000 clones, around 95% seen once. Germline values: CDR1 LNHDA, CDR2 SQIVND (reference sequence). CDR3 length: 11 residues. V lost 10 bases and J 4 bases, leaving 10 bases between the germline ends. Material for sequencing was blood. The TCR originated in a man between 25 and 39 years old in good health. This chain joins TRBV19 and TRBJ1-1; D might be TRBD1 (6 bases). The CDR3 sequence: CATKGVTEAFF. The CDR3, as DNA: TGTGCCACTAAGGGGGTCACTGAAGCTTTCTTT.